These 31 T cell receptor beta chains share one sample of origin, sequenced in a study of blood T cells in healthy people across ages. The use of a sample-barcoded 5' primer and a J-beta primer mix characterized a second PCR of roughly 6 to 12 cycles. Using its own MiXCR run on the 5' RACE reads, TCRdb lists one record per CDR3 protein. The sample holds more than 1 million distinct CDR3 sequences, 35% to 55% seen once. The specimen was blood. Source of these receptors: a woman in her sixties or seventies in good health.

V usage is TRBV3-1 and J usage is TRBJ2-7; TRBD2 is a possible D gene (5 bases). The germline V and J ends were trimmed by 2 bases and 1 base, with 9 bases remaining between them. The germline gives CDR1 LGHDT, CDR2 YNNKEL (reference sequence). The CDR3 runs to 14 residues. The CDR3 sequence: CASSQFRTSYEQYF. The CDR3 bases are TGTGCCAGCAGCCAATTTAGGACTTCCTACGAGCAGTACTTC.

This chain uses TRBV5-1 with TRBJ2-7; D is unresolved. Germline V gene lookup returns CDR1 SGHRS and CDR2 YFSETQ. The length of the CDR3 is 14 residues. V was shortened by 3 bases and J by 2 bases, with 12 bases between the two germline ends. CDR3 sequence: CASSSMLDAYEQYF. CDR3 coding DNA: TGCGCCAGCAGCTCTATGCTAGACGCCTACGAGCAGTACTTC.

The CDR3 protein is CASKTTDTQYF. CDR3 DNA: TGTGCCAGCAAGACCACAGATACGCAGTATTTT. V usage is TRBV12-3 or TRBV12-4 and J usage is TRBJ2-3; no definite D call. The CDR3 sequence is 11 residues long. Trimming took 7 bases from V and 2 from J, leaving 4 bases between them.

This clonotype was observed at least ten times. J is TRBJ2-3 and V is TRBV7-9; D is unclear. The V gene lost 2 bases and the J gene lost 2 bases, with 11 bases spanning the gap. Germline lookup yields CDR1 SEHNR and CDR2 FQNEAQ (reference sequence). The CDR3 is 15 amino acids. CDR3 DNA: TGTGCCAGCAGCTTATCCGGCGTTTACACAGATACGCAGTATTTT. Its protein is CASSLSGVYTDTQYF. Looking up the rest from reference TRBV7-9 and TRBJ2-3 gives the full variable domain: DTGVSQNPRHKITKRGQNVTFRCDPISEHNRLYWYRQTLGQGPEFLTYFQNEAQLEKSRLLSDRFSAERPKGSFSTLEIQRTEQGDSAMYLCASSLSGVYTDTQYFGPGTRLTVL.

This clonotype has just one count. The chain is built from TRBV10-2 and TRBJ2-1; TRBD1 or TRBD2 may be the D gene (5 bases each). The V gene lost 0 bases and the J gene lost 0 bases, with 12 bases spanning the gap. CDR3 length: 17 amino acids. Germline V CDR1 and CDR2: WSHSY, SAAADI. The CDR3 spells CASSESVAGSSYNEQFF. The CDR3 region has the DNA TGCGCCAGCAGTGAGTCGGTAGCAGGGAGCTCCTACAATGAGCAGTTCTTC.

The V call is TRBV12-3 or TRBV12-4, the J call TRBJ1-1; D possibly corresponds to TRBD1 (6 bases). This CDR3 is 16 amino acids long. V was shortened by 5 bases and J by 1 base, with 17 bases between the two germline ends. Here the CDR3 DNA reads TGTGCCAGCAGTCCCGGACAGACGCTGGGGAACACTGAAGCTTTCTTT. This encodes CASSPGQTLGNTEAFF.

V usage is TRBV20-1 and J usage is TRBJ1-5; D ambiguous. This CDR3 has 16 residues. Trimming cost V 5 bases and J 0 bases, with 17 bases left between them. CDR1 DFQATT and CDR2 SNEGSKA come from the germline V gene (reference sequence). CDR3 sequence: CSASPSGFTSNQPQHF. CDR3 DNA: TGCAGTGCTTCCCCTTCAGGCTTTACTAGCAATCAGCCCCAGCATTTT.

This clonotype was found once. This chain connects TRBV10-3 to TRBJ2-5; D possibly uses TRBD1 or TRBD2 (5 bases each). The CDR3 has 14 amino acids. The germline gives CDR1 ENHRY, CDR2 SYGVKD. With 5 bases removed from V and 1 base from J, the gap between germline ends came to 11 bases. The CDR3 spells CAISHLGVQETQYF. The CDR3 DNA follows: TGTGCCATCAGTCACCTGGGGGTCCAAGAGACCCAGTACTTC.

There are a few counts of this clonotype. The chain is built from TRBV10-3 and TRBJ2-7; 8 positions match TRBD1. V lost 0 bases, J lost 3 bases, and 1 base stayed unmatched. Germline CDR1 reads ENHRY; CDR2 reads SYGVKD. The CDR3 spans 14 residues. The CDR3 DNA reads TGTGCCATCAGTGAGTCAGGGACAGGCTACGAGCAGTACTTC. It is translated as CAISESGTGYEQYF.

This clonotype was seen more than once but under ten times. This rearrangement joins TRBV6-2 or TRBV6-3 to TRBJ1-1; perhaps TRBD1 as D (5 bases). Germline V gene data show CDR1 as MNHEY and CDR2 as SVGEGT. The CDR3 is made up of 13 amino acids. CDR3 sequence reads: CAVQGKGFTEAFF. The CDR3, as DNA: TGTGCTGTGCAAGGAAAGGGGTTCACTGAAGCTTTCTTT.

The gene calls are TRBV15 and TRBJ2-1; D assignment may be TRBD1 or TRBD2 (6 bases each). The CDR3 is made up of 16 amino acids. Germline CDR1 reads LNHNV; CDR2 reads YYDKDF (reference sequence). V lost 0 bases and J 5 bases, leaving 14 bases between the germline ends. The CDR3 coding sequence is TGTGCCACCAGCAGAGATGTCGGGCGGGACAACAATGAGCAGTTCTTC. It codes for CATSRDVGRDNNEQFF. Looking up the rest from reference TRBV15 and TRBJ2-1 gives the full variable domain: DAMVIQNPRYQVTQFGKPVTLSCSQTLNHNVMYWYQQKSSQAPKLLFHYYDKDFNNEADTPDNFQSRRPNTSFCFLDIRSPGLGDTAMYLCATSRDVGRDNNEQFFGPGTRLTVL.

The chain is built from TRBV20-1 and TRBJ2-7, with 9 nucleotides matching TRBD1. The length of the CDR3 is 13 residues. J gave up 1 base and V 5 bases, and 3 bases lay outside the gene matches. Germline-derived CDR1 and CDR2 are DFQATT and SNEGSKA (reference sequence). The CDR3 is CSALGQGSYEQYF. The CDR3 DNA reads TGCAGTGCTCTAGGACAGGGGTCCTACGAGCAGTACTTC.

The chain couples TRBV13 to TRBJ2-3, with TRBD2 matching 9 bases. CDR3 length: 21 amino acids. V lost 2 bases, J lost 0 bases, and 18 bases stayed unmatched. CDR1 is PRHDT, CDR2 FYEKMQ, per germline (reference sequence). The chain's CDR3 is CASSLTRGRASGNTSTDTQYF. The DNA for the CDR3 is TGTGCCAGCAGCTTAACACGCGGGAGGGCTAGCGGAAATACTAGCACAGATACGCAGTATTTT.

The chain links TRBV6-6 to TRBJ2-1; D remains ambiguous. V was pared by 0 bases and J by 12 bases, with 12 bases between. CDR1 and CDR2 from the germline V gene are MNHNY and SVGAGI (reference sequence). This CDR3 has 13 amino acids. In DNA form, the CDR3 reads TGTGCCAGCAGTTACTCGCCCGGCCGTGGGCAGTTCTTC. Translation: CASSYSPGRGQFF.

The genes are TRBV27 and TRBJ2-1, with D possibly being TRBD2 (6 bases). This CDR3 is built from 14 residues. Germline assignment: CDR1 MNHEY and CDR2 SMNVEV (reference sequence). Deletions cut 6 bases from V and 8 bases from J, with 17 bases between. Here the CDR3 DNA reads TGTGCCAGCAGCCCTTTGGAGGGTATAGATGAGCAGTTCTTC. It translates to CASSPLEGIDEQFF.

This clonotype was observed a handful of times. The V and J genes are TRBV6-2 or TRBV6-3 and TRBJ2-7; D may be TRBD2 (6 bases). This CDR3 has 12 residues. Per germline, CDR1 MNHEY and CDR2 SVGEGT. With 7 bases removed from V and 4 bases from J, the gap between germline ends came to 11 bases. In DNA, the CDR3 is TGTGCCAGCATCTCGGGAGATTACGAGCAGTACTTC. Protein: CASISGDYEQYF.

Written as DNA, the CDR3 is TGCAGCGTGATGACAGGCCCTATTGCAAAACTGTTTTTT. Translated, it gives CSVMTGPIAKLFF. V is TRBV29-1 and J is TRBJ1-4; possibly TRBD1 for D (6 bases). This CDR3 is built from 13 residues. In germline, CDR1 is SQVTM, CDR2 ANQGSEA. The ends were cut back, 6 bases at V and 10 bases at J, with 18 bases in the middle.

This chain connects TRBV7-3 to TRBJ2-1; TRBD2 matches at 9 bases. J was trimmed by 5 bases and V by 1 base; bases with no gene match: 3. Germline V lookup: CDR1 SGHTA, CDR2 FQGTGA. There are 15 residues in the CDR3. CDR3 amino acids: CASSLSSGGNNEQFF. The CDR3 DNA follows: TGTGCCAGCAGCTTAAGTAGCGGGGGAAACAATGAGCAGTTCTTC.

The V gene is TRBV9, the J gene TRBJ2-7, with TRBD2 identical over 8 bases. Trimming at V came to 3 bases and at J to 5 bases, leaving 10 bases not matched to a gene. This CDR3 comprises 15 residues. The germline V gene encodes CDR1 SGDLS and CDR2 YYNGEE. CDR3 amino acids: CASSAQAGARDEQYF. The CDR3 nucleotides are TGTGCCAGCAGCGCTCAAGCGGGAGCTAGGGACGAGCAGTACTTC.

V gene TRBV5-1 combines with J gene TRBJ2-1; 8 bases fit TRBD2. The CDR3 is 14 amino acids. The ends lost 0 bases at V and 6 bases at J; junction bases unmatched: 2. Germline CDR1 SGHRS, CDR2 YFSETQ. The CDR3 loop reads CASSLELAANEQFF. CDR3 sequence (DNA): TGCGCCAGCAGCTTGGAACTAGCGGCCAATGAGCAGTTCTTC.

This clonotype occurred once. The chain combines TRBV29-1 with TRBJ2-7; 11 nucleotides align to TRBD2. The CDR3 spans 12 residues. CDR1 SQVTM and CDR2 ANQGSEA come from the germline V gene. V shed 8 bases and J 7 bases; nucleotides not matched to a gene: 7. CDR3 sequence: CSLTSGSVEQYF. CDR3 in DNA: TGCAGCCTCACTAGCGGGAGCGTTGAGCAGTACTTC.

This clonotype was observed a few times. The chain employs TRBV5-5 and TRBJ2-5, with 9 positions matching TRBD1. The end of the DNA is better explained by TRBJ2-7, so the J call may be wrong. Germline CDR1 is SGHKS and CDR2 is YYEKEE (reference sequence). The CDR3 sequence is 15 residues long. This chain's CDR3 is CASSPRGQGPYEQYF. DNA for the CDR3: TGTGCCAGCAGCCCGCGGGGACAGGGTCCCTACGAGCAGTACTTC.

The DNA of the CDR3 is TGTGCCAGCAGCCCAAACAGGGGTGGCTTCTACGAGCAGTACTTC. This codes for CASSPNRGGFYEQYF. This sequence joins TRBV7-2 and TRBJ2-4; 7 bases map to TRBD1. The better agreement between TRBJ2-7 and the DNA end casts doubt on the J call. CDR3 length: 15 residues. Germline loops: CDR1 SGHTA, CDR2 FQGNSA.

This clonotype has only a few counts. The chain links TRBV5-1 to TRBJ1-5; D unresolved. V shed 0 bases and J shed 6 bases, with 10 bases lying between them. Germline CDR1 is SGHRS and CDR2 is YFSETQ. The CDR3 length is 14 residues. CDR3 nucleotide sequence: TGCGCCAGCAGCTTGGACAATCAACTTCAGCCCCAGCATTTT. As protein: CASSLDNQLQPQHF.

This clonotype was picked up many times. The chain carries TRBV20-1 and TRBJ2-7, with a tentative D call TRBD1 (6 bases). Trimming removed 3 bases at V and 4 bases at J, with 16 bases between. This CDR3 comprises 14 residues. The V gene's germline CDR1 is DFQATT and CDR2 SNEGSKA (reference sequence). CDR3 in DNA: TGCAGTGCTAGGCGACAGGCGTTGCAATACGAGCAGTACTTC. Encoded protein: CSARRQALQYEQYF.

This clonotype was found once. At one boundary the junction diverges from the germline segment, which might be a read error. The V gene is TRBV28, the J gene TRBJ2-5; 10 bases are shared with TRBD2. Germline assignment: CDR1 MDHEN and CDR2 SYDVKM. This CDR3 spans 15 amino acids. Here the CDR3 DNA reads TGTGCCGGCAGCCTTACTAGCGGGGTGGGAGTGACCCAGTACTTC. This codes for CAGSLTSGVGVTQYF. Based on the CDR3 plus reference TRBV28 and TRBJ2-5, the full variable domain is DVKVTQSSRYLVKRTGEKVFLECVQDMDHENMFWYRQDPGLGLRLIYFSYDVKMKEKGDIPEGYSVSREKKERFSLILESASTNQTSMYLCAGSLTSGVGVTQYFGPGTRLLVL.

The chain combines TRBV15 with TRBJ2-1; TRBD2 matches at 12 bases. The CDR3 loop spans 15 amino acids. Trimming cost V 5 bases and J 6 bases; bases outside gene matches: 5. The V gene's germline CDR1 is LNHNV and CDR2 YYDKDF (reference sequence). The CDR3 is CATSARLAGANEQFF. The CDR3 region has the DNA TGTGCCACCAGCGCACGACTAGCGGGAGCCAATGAGCAGTTCTTC.

This clonotype appeared a few times. This sequence joins TRBV7-9 and TRBJ2-3, with 9 bases matching TRBD2. CDR3 length equals 20 residues. V shed 1 base, J shed 0 bases, and the junction held 14 bases outside the gene matches. Germline lookup yields CDR1 SEHNR and CDR2 FQNEAQ (reference sequence). For the CDR3, the DNA is TGTGCCAGCAGCTTAGTCCTAGCGGGATCAGCGGTCGTCAGCACAGATACGCAGTATTTT. As protein: CASSLVLAGSAVVSTDTQYF.

This sequence joins TRBV4-1 and TRBJ2-1; possibly TRBD2 for D (6 bases). CDR1 is MGHRA, CDR2 YSYEKL, per germline. This CDR3 region has 16 residues. Trimming cost V 3 bases and J 4 bases, with 16 bases left between them. The CDR3 spells CASSQPTEGRYNEQFF. In DNA, the CDR3 is TGCGCCAGCAGCCAGCCAACGGAGGGCCGGTACAATGAGCAGTTCTTC.

This sequence joins TRBV14 and TRBJ1-5, with D uncertain. Trimming pared 4 bases from V and 10 bases from J, leaving 17 bases between. The V gene's germline CDR1 is SGHDN and CDR2 FVKESK. This CDR3 is built from 14 residues. As DNA, the CDR3 is TGTGCCAGCAGCCTTATGGGCCCCTTGTCCCCCCAGCATTTT. Translation gives CASSLMGPLSPQHF. The variable domain in full, completed from reference TRBV14 and TRBJ1-5, reads EAGVTQFPSHSVIEKGQTVTLRCDPISGHDNLYWYRRVMGKEIKFLLHFVKESKQDESGMPNNRFLAERTGGTYSTLKVQPAELEDSGVYFCASSLMGPLSPQHFGDGTRLSIL.

V gene TRBV27 combines with J gene TRBJ1-6; 7 positions match TRBD1. Germline loops: CDR1 MNHEY, CDR2 SMNVEV (reference sequence). With V trimmed by 4 bases and J by 6 bases, 6 bases remained unmatched. The CDR3 is 15 amino acids. The CDR3 DNA sequence: TGTGCCAGCAGTTCCGCGGGACAGATTAATTCACCCCTCCACTTT. Translation gives CASSSAGQINSPLHF.